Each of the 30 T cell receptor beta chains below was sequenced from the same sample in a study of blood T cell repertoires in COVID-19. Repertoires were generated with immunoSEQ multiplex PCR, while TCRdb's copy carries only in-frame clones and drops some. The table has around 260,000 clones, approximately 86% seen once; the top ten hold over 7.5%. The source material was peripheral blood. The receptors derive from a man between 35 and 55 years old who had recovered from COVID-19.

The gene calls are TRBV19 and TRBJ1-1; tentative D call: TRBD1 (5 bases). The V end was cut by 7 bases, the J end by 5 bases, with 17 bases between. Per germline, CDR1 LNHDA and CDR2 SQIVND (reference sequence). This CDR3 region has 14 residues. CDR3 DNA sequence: TGTGCCAGTACCGAGAGGAGAAGGGGAACTGAAGCTTTCTTT. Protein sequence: CASTERRRGTEAFF.

The CDR3 bases are TGTGCCAGCAGTTACCAAGACAGGGTGGGGGAGCAGTACTTC. Its protein is CASSYQDRVGEQYF. The chain recombines TRBV6-2 or TRBV6-3 with TRBJ2-7; 7 positions agree with TRBD1. Germline V gene data show CDR1 as MNHEY and CDR2 as SVGEGT. This CDR3 contains 14 residues. With V trimmed by 2 bases and J by 7 bases, 8 bases remained unmatched.

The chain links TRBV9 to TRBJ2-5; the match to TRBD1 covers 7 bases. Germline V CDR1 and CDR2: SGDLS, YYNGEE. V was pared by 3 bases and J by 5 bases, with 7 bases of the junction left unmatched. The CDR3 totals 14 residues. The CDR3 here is CASSATGARETQYF. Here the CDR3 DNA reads TGTGCCAGCAGCGCCACAGGGGCCAGGGAGACCCAGTACTTC.

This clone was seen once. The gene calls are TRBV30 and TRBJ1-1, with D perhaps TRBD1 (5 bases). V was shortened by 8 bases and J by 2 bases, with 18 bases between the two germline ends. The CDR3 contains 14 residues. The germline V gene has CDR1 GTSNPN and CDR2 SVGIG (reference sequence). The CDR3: CALNRGTHNTEAFF. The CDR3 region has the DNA TGTGCCCTAAACCGAGGGACTCATAACACTGAAGCTTTCTTT.

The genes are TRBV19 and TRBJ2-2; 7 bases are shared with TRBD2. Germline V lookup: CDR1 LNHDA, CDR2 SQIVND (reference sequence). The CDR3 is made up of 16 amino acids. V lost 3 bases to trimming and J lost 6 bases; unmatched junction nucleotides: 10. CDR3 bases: TGTGCCAGTAGTATTAAGACTAGCCTGGGGGCCGGGGAGCTGTTTTTT. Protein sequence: CASSIKTSLGAGELFF.

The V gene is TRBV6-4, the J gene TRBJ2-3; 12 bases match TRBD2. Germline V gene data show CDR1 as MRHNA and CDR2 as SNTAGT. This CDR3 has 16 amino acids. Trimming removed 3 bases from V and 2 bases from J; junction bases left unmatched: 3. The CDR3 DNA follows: TGTGCCAGCAGTGAGAGGACTAGCGGGGACACAGATACGCAGTATTTT. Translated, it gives CASSERTSGDTDTQYF.

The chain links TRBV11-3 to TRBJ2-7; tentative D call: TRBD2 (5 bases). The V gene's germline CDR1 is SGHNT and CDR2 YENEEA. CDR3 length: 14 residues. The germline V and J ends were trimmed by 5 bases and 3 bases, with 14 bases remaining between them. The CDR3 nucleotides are TGTGCCAGCAGCGCTCCGGGAACCTACTACGAGCAGTACTTC. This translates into CASSAPGTYYEQYF.

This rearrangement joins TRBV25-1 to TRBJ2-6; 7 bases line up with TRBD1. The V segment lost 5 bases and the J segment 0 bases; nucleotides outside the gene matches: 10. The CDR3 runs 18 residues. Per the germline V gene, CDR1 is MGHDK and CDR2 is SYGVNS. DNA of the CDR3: TGTGCCAGCAGTCATACCCGGGACAGCATCTCTGGGGCCAACGTCCTGACTTTC. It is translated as CASSHTRDSISGANVLTF.

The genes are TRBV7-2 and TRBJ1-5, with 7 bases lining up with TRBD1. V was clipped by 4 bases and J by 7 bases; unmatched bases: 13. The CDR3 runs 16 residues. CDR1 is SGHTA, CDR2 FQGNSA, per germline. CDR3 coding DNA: TGTGCCAGCAGCTCCCGCATCGACAGGGTAGGGCAGCCCCAGCATTTT. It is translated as CASSSRIDRVGQPQHF.

The CDR3 DNA is TGTGCCAGCAGCTCCGGACTAGCGAAGACCTACGAGCAGTACTTC. Amino acid sequence: CASSSGLAKTYEQYF. The chain is built from TRBV7-2 and TRBJ2-7; TRBD2 matches 9 bases. Germline-derived CDR1 and CDR2 are SGHTA and FQGNSA. The CDR3 contains 15 residues. With V trimmed by 4 bases and J by 2 bases, 6 bases remained unmatched.

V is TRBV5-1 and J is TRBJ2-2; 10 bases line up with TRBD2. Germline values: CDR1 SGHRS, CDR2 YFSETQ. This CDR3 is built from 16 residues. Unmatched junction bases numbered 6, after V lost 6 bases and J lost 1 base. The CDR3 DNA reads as TGCGCCAGCACCGCCCTAGCGGGGGTGAACACCGGGGAGCTGTTTTTT. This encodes CASTALAGVNTGELFF.

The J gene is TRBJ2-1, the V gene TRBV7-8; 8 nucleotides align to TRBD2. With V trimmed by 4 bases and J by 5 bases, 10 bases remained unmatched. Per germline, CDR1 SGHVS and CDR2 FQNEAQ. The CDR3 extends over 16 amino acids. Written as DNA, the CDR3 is TGTGCCAGCAGCTCCGGGGGGGTTGCCCGCCACAATGAGCAGTTCTTC. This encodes CASSSGGVARHNEQFF.

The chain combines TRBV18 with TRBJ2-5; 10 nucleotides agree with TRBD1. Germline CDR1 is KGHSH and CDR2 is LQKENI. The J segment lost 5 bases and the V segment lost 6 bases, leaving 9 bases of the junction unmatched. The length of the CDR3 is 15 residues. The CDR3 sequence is CASSLRQGAAETQYF. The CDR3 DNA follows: TGTGCCAGCTCCCTTAGACAGGGGGCAGCGGAGACCCAGTACTTC.

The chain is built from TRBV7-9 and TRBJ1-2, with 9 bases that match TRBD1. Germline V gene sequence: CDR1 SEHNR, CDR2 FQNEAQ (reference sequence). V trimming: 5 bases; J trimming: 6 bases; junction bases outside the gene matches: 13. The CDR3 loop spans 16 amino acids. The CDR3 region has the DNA TGTGCCAGCAGCCCGGGACAGGGTGAATCTTTGGATGGCTACACCTTC. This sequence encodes CASSPGQGESLDGYTF.

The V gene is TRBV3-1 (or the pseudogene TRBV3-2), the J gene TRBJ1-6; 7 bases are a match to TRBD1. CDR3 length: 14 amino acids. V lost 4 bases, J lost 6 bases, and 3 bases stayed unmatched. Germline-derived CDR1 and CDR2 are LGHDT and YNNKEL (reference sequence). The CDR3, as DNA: TGTGCCAGCAGCCGAGGACAGGCTAATTCACCCCTCCACTTT. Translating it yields CASSRGQANSPLHF.

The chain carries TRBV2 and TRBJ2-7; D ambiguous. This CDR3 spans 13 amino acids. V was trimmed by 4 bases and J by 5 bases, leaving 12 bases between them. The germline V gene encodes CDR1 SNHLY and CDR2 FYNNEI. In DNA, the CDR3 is TGTGCCAGCAGTGTGGGCTATGTCAACGAGCAGTACTTC. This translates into CASSVGYVNEQYF.

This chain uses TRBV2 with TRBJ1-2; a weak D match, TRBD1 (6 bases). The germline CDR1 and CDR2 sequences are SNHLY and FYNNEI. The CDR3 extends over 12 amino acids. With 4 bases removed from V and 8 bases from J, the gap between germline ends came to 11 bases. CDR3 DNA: TGTGCCAGCAGTGCTACAGGGAGAGGCTACACCTTC. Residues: CASSATGRGYTF.

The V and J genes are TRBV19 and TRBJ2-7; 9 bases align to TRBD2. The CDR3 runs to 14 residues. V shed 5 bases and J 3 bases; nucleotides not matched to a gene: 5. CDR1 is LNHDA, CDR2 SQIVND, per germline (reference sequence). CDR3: CASSQRLAVYEQYF. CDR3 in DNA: TGTGCCAGTAGTCAGCGACTAGCGGTCTACGAGCAGTACTTC.

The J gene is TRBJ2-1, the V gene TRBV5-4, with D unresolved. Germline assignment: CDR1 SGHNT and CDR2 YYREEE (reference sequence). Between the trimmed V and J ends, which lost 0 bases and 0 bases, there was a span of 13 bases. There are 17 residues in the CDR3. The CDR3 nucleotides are TGTGCCAGCAGCTTGGGTATTCTCCCCAGCTCCTACAATGAGCAGTTCTTC. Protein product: CASSLGILPSSYNEQFF.

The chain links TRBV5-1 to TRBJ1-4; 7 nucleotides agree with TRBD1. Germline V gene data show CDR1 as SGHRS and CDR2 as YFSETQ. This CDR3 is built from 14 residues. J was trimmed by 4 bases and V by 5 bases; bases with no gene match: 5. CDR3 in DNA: TGCGCCAGCAGTCGGGACAGCGATAATGAAAAACTGTTTTTT. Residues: CASSRDSDNEKLFF.

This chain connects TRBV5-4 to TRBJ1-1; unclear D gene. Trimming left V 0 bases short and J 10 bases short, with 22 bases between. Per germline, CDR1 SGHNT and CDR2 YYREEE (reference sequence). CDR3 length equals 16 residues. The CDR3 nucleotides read TGTGCCAGCAGCTTGGGCGGCCCGGGAGGAGAGGGTCGAGCTTTCTTT. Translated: CASSLGGPGGEGRAFF.

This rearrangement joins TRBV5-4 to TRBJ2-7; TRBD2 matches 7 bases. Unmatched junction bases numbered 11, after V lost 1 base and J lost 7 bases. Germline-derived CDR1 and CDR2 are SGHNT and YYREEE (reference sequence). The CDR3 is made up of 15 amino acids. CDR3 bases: TGTGCCAGCAGCTTGAGCCTCGGGGGGAGCGAGGAGCAGTACTTC. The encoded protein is CASSLSLGGSEEQYF.

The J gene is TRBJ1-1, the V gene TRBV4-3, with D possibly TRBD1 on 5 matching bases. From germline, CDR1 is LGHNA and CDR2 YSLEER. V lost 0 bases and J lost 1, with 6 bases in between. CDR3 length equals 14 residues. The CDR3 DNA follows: TGCGCCAGCAGCCAAGACGGGGGGAACACTGAAGCTTTCTTT. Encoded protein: CASSQDGGNTEAFF.

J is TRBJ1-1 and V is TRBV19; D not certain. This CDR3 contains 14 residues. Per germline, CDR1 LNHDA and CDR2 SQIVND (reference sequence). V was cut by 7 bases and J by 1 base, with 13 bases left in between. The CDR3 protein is CASKLQHPNTEAFF. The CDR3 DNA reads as TGTGCCAGTAAGTTACAACACCCGAACACTGAAGCTTTCTTT.

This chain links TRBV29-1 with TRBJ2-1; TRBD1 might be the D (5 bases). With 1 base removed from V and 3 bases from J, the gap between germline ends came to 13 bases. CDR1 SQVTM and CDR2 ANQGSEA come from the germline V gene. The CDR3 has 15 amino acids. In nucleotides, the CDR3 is TGCAGCGTTGAAGGCCGACAGTCTTTCTACAATGAGCAGTTCTTC. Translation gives CSVEGRQSFYNEQFF.

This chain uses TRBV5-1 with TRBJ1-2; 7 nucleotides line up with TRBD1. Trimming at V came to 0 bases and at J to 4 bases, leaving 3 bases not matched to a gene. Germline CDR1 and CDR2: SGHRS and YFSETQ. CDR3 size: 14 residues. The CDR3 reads CASSLDYRGYGYTF. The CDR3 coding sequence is TGCGCCAGCAGCTTGGACTACAGGGGCTATGGCTACACCTTC.

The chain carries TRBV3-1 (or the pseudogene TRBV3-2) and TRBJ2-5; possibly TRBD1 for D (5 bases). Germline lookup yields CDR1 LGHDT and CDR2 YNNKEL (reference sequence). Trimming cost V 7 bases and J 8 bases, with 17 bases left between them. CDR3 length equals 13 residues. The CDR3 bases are TGTGCCAGCACTCGGGCAGGGTGGGTTACCCAGTACTTC. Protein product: CASTRAGWVTQYF.

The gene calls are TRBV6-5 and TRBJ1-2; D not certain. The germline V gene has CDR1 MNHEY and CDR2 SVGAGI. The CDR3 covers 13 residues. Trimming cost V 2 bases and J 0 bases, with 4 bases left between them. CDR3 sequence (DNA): TGTGCCAGCAGTTACGCGCCTAACTATGGCTACACCTTC. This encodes CASSYAPNYGYTF.

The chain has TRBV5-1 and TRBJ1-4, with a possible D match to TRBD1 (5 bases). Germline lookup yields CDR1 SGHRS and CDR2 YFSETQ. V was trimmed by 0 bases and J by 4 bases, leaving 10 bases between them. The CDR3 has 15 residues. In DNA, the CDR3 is TGCGCCAGCAGCTTGGCGGGACTGGATAATGAAAAACTGTTTTTT. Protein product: CASSLAGLDNEKLFF.

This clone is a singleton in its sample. As DNA, the CDR3 is TGTGCCAGCAGCCTCCGGACTAGCGGGAGGTTCTTGACAGATACGCAGTATTTT. This encodes CASSLRTSGRFLTDTQYF. The chain is built from TRBV3-1 (or the pseudogene TRBV3-2) and TRBJ2-3; 14 bases are shared with TRBD2. The CDR3 is 18 amino acids. Trimming removed 4 bases from V and 3 bases from J; junction bases left unmatched: 9. Germline loops: CDR1 LGHDT, CDR2 YNNKEL (reference sequence).